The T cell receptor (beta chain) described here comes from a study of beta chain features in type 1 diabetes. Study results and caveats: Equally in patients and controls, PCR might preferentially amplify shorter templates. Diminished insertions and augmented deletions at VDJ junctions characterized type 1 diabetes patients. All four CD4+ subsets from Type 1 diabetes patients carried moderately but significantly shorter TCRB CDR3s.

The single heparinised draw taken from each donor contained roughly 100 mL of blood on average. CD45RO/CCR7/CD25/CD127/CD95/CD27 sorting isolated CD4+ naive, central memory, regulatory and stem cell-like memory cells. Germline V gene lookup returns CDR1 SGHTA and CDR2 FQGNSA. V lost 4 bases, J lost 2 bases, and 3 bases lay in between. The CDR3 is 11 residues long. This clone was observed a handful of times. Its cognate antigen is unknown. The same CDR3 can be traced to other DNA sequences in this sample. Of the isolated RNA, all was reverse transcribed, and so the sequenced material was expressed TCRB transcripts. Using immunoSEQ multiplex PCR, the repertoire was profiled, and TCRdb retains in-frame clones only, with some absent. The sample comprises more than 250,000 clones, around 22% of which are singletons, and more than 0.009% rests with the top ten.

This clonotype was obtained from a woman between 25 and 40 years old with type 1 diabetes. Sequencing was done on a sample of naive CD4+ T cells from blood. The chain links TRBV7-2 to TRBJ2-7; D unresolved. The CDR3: CASSSAYEQYF. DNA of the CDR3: TGTGCCAGCAGCTCTGCCTACGAGCAGTACTTC.